This T cell receptor beta chain was recovered during a study of OX40 agonist ivuxolimab in advanced cancers. Study-wide context: Patients treated during dose escalation were battling hepatocellular carcinoma, melanoma, renal cell or head and neck cancer. Participants averaged 60 years of age (range about 23 to 80) and were around 85% male. Partial responses, seen in three patients, involved one hepatocellular carcinoma and two cutaneous melanomas.

The CDR3 length is 14 residues. Trimming shortened V by 6 bases and J by 1 base, and 13 bases separated the two germline ends. CDR1 is LNHDA and CDR2 is SQIVND in the germline V gene (reference sequence). A single count supports this clone. Sampled blood was obtained at baseline, cycle 4 day 1, and cycle 7 day 1. TCRdb's table, derived via immunoSEQ multiplex PCR, lists solely in-frame clones and lacks some. Seen here are about 120,000 clones, roughly 89% observed once, and the top ten hold less than 0.3%. This chain links TRBV19 with TRBJ2-7; D possibly corresponds to TRBD2 (6 bases). This receptor was obtained from an adult with an advanced solid tumor such as melanoma, head and neck, liver or kidney cancer. Sequenced material: CD4+ or CD8+ T cells sorted from blood, taken in a trial of the OX40 agonist ivuxolimab. CDR3 in amino acids: CASSPRDLSYEQYF. CDR3 sequence (DNA): TGTGCCAGTAGCCCCCGGGACTTATCCTACGAGCAGTACTTC.